Listed below are T cell receptor beta chains from one sample, sequenced in a study of beta chain features in type 1 diabetes. The protocol was immunoSEQ multiplex PCR, while the TCRdb copy is restricted to in-frame clones and leaves out a portion. The top ten clones hold about 0.02% of a sample with hundreds of thousands of clones, roughly 15% of them seen once. The sequenced sample was naive CD4+ T cells from blood. The receptors derive from a woman aged 18-29 years in good health. The CDR3 runs from the conserved cysteine through the conserved F or W. The D gene is left open where the match is weak. Size tells how often a clone was seen (once, few, many) or the class of an expanded clone, and some rows leave it out.

j_call	d_call	clone_size	v_call	cdr3_nt	cdr3_aa
TRBJ1-2	NA	few	TRBV10-3	TGTGCCATCAGTGAGACCGACCCTCCAGGACGCTATGGCTACACCTTC	CAISETDPPGRYGYTF
TRBJ1-5	NA	NA	TRBV9	TGTGCCAGCAGCGTAACGGGGGGCAATCAGCCCCAGCATTTT	CASSVTGGNQPQHF
TRBJ2-3	NA	few	TRBV4-1	TGCGCCAGCAGCCATGCACGGGACCCTGGAGATACGCAGTATTTT	CASSHARDPGDTQYF
TRBJ2-5	NA	NA	TRBV9	TGTGCCAGCAGCACCTCCCGCGTTGGGGAGACCCAGTACTTC	CASSTSRVGETQYF
TRBJ2-1	NA	NA	TRBV5-1	TGCGCCAGCAGCTTTGGACAGGGAGGGGCGGGATTGGGTTACAATGAGCAGTTCTTC	CASSFGQGGAGLGYNEQFF
TRBJ1-5	NA	few	TRBV19	TGTGCCAGTAGCTATCGGGACTACAATCAGCCCCAGCATTTT	CASSYRDYNQPQHF
TRBJ1-2	TRBD1	NA	TRBV15	TGTGCCACCAGCAGAAACGACAGGGGGCATGGCTACACCTTC	CATSRNDRGHGYTF
TRBJ1-4	NA	few	TRBV28	TGTGCCAGCAACCCAAGCGGGCTGGTATATGAAAAACTGTTTTTT	CASNPSGLVYEKLFF
TRBJ2-4	NA	few	TRBV7-2	TGTGCCAGCAGCTTAGGCGGTGGGGGTCTAGCCAAAAACATTCAGTACTTC	CASSLGGGGLAKNIQYF
TRBJ2-1	NA	few	TRBV5-1	TGCGCCAGCAGCTTGGCAGACGGCGCTAGCGAAAACAATGAGCAGTTCTTC	CASSLADGASENNEQFF
TRBJ2-7	NA	few	TRBV7-9	TGTGCCAGCAGCTTAGGTCAGGGCACCCCTACCTACGAGCAGTACTTC	CASSLGQGTPTYEQYF
TRBJ1-2	NA	few	TRBV19	TGTGCCAGTAGTATGAGCCGACTGTATGGCTACACCTTC	CASSMSRLYGYTF
TRBJ1-2	NA	few	TRBV2	TGTGCCAGTGGAACCTTCTCTAGAGCGTATGGCTACACCTTC	CASGTFSRAYGYTF
TRBJ2-7	NA	few	TRBV2	TGTGCCAGCAGTGGCAACGGGGGCTACGAGCAGTACTTC	CASSGNGGYEQYF
TRBJ1-4	NA	NA	TRBV7-9	TGTGCCAGCAGCTTAAGCGGGCGACCTTATAATGAAAAACTGTTTTTT	CASSLSGRPYNEKLFF
TRBJ2-1	NA	NA	TRBV11-2	TGTGCCAGCAGCTTAGTCCGGAGTTCGAACAATGAGCAGTTCTTC	CASSLVRSSNNEQFF
TRBJ2-5	TRBD2	NA	TRBV28	TGTGCCAGCAGTCCGGGGGACCGACTAGCGGGACTGGAGGAGACCCAGTACTTC	CASSPGDRLAGLEETQYF
TRBJ2-7	TRBD2	NA	TRBV28	TGTGCCAGCATGGAAGCGAGCGGGAGAGTCGAGCAGTACTTC	CASMEASGRVEQYF
TRBJ2-1	NA	NA	TRBV7-8	TGTGCCAGCAGCTTAATTAGCGAATCAGGTAGGCAGTTCTTC	CASSLISESGRQFF
TRBJ1-2	NA	few	TRBV10-2	TGCGCCAGCAGTGAGCCGATCTTGAGGGCCTATTATGGCTACACCTTC	CASSEPILRAYYGYTF
TRBJ1-2	NA	few	TRBV29-1	TGCAGCGTTGCCGAAACCGGGACGTTGGATGGCTACACCTTC	CSVAETGTLDGYTF
TRBJ1-4	NA	few	TRBV28	TGTGCCAGCAGCCTAAATGAAAAACTGTTTTTT	CASSLNEKLFF
TRBJ1-3	NA	NA	TRBV11-2	TGTGCCAGCAGCTTGAAGTACTCTGGAAACACCATATATTTT	CASSLKYSGNTIYF
TRBJ2-3	TRBD2	NA	TRBV6-5	TGTGCCAGCAGTTATAGCGGGAGAGGCACAGATACGCAGTATTTT	CASSYSGRGTDTQYF
TRBJ1-1	NA	few	TRBV18	TGTGCCAGCTCACCAGGAGAGAACACTGAAGCTTTCTTT	CASSPGENTEAFF
TRBJ2-2	TRBD1	NA	TRBV9	TGTGCCAGCAGCGTAGTTTCGGACAGGGATTCCGGGGAGCTGTTTTTT	CASSVVSDRDSGELFF
TRBJ1-2	TRBD1	few	TRBV10-3	TGTGCCATCAGTGAGTCAGGACAGGGTGACTATGGCTACACCTTC	CAISESGQGDYGYTF
TRBJ2-5	TRBD2	NA	TRBV7-9	TGTGCCAGCAGGTTTAGCGGGGCCCAAGAGACCCAGTACTTC	CASRFSGAQETQYF
TRBJ2-2	TRBD2	NA	TRBV7-9	TGTGCCAGCAGCTTGGTCCCTAGCGGAGGACCGAACACCGGGGAGCTGTTTTTT	CASSLVPSGGPNTGELFF
TRBJ2-7	TRBD1	NA	TRBV18	TGTGCCAGCTCCACAGGGGGCGGCTCCTACGAGCAGTACTTC	CASSTGGGSYEQYF
TRBJ2-2	NA	few	TRBV7-2	TGTGCCAGCAGCGTACAAGGGACCAACACCGGGGAGCTGTTTTTT	CASSVQGTNTGELFF
TRBJ2-7	NA	few	TRBV7-2	TGTGCCAGCAGCTCGCAGGGCTACGAGCAGTACTTC	CASSSQGYEQYF
TRBJ2-1	NA	NA	TRBV29-1	TGCAGCGTTGAAGCCGAGGCGGCCACTACCTCCTACAATGAGCAGTTCTTC	CSVEAEAATTSYNEQFF
TRBJ1-4	NA	few	TRBV10-3	TGTGCCATCAGTGACGGGCAGGGCGTCAGGGAAAAACTGTTTTTT	CAISDGQGVREKLFF
TRBJ1-1	NA	NA	TRBV29-1	TGCAGCGTTGGTTCTCGGAACACTGAAGCTTTCTTT	CSVGSRNTEAFF
TRBJ2-2	NA	NA	TRBV2	TGTGCCAGCAGTGTGATTACAGGGACCGCCGGGGAGCTGTTTTTT	CASSVITGTAGELFF
TRBJ2-7	TRBD1	NA	TRBV10-3	TGTGCCATCAGGACGGACAGGGGGACCTACGAGCAGTACTTC	CAIRTDRGTYEQYF
TRBJ1-6	TRBD1	NA	TRBV6-5	TGTGCCAGCAGGGGGACAGGGAATTCACCCCTCCACTTT	CASRGTGNSPLHF
TRBJ2-1	NA	few	TRBV29-1	TGCAGCGTTGCCCGGGTTTGGGGCAATGAGCAGTTCTTC	CSVARVWGNEQFF
TRBJ2-1	NA	NA	TRBV9	TGTGCCAGCAGCGTAGGTGGAGGGGAGTCCTACAATGAGCAGTTCTTC	CASSVGGGESYNEQFF
TRBJ2-1	TRBD2	NA	TRBV2	TGTGCCAGCAGGACACTAGCGTATGGGCAGTTCTTC	CASRTLAYGQFF
TRBJ2-5	NA	NA	TRBV7-2	TGTGCCAGCAGCTTAGTATTACAAGAGACCCAGTACTTC	CASSLVLQETQYF
TRBJ2-1	TRBD2	few	TRBV2	TGTGCCAGCAGAAGCGGGACTCTTTACAATGAGCAGTTCTTC	CASRSGTLYNEQFF
TRBJ2-2	TRBD2	NA	TRBV19	TGTGCCAGTGGGAGGGCCCAGCTGAACACCGGGGAGCTGTTTTTT	CASGRAQLNTGELFF
TRBJ2-6	TRBD1	few	TRBV19	TGTGCCAGTAGTACAGACAGGGGGTTTAGCTCTGGGGCCAACGTCCTGACTTTC	CASSTDRGFSSGANVLTF
TRBJ2-4	NA	few	TRBV11-2	TGTGCCAGCAGCCTCTCAATGACCGTAAACATTCAGTACTTC	CASSLSMTVNIQYF
TRBJ2-1	NA	few	TRBV7-9	TGTGCCAGCAGCCCAATATCCGGGAATGAGCAGTTCTTC	CASSPISGNEQFF
TRBJ2-1	TRBD1	few	TRBV28	TGTGCCAGCGTAGTGACAGGGGAGTACAATGAGCAGTTCTTC	CASVVTGEYNEQFF
TRBJ2-3	NA	few	TRBV4-2	TGTGCCAGCAGCCAAGAGGCTAGCGGCACAGATACGCAGTATTTT	CASSQEASGTDTQYF
TRBJ2-6	NA	few	TRBV16	TGTGCCAGCAGCCAATTCAAGGTCTCTGGGGCCAACGTCCTGACTTTC	CASSQFKVSGANVLTF
TRBJ1-2	TRBD1	NA	TRBV7-2	TGTGCCAGCAGCCCGGGACAGGGGGCTGTCTATGGCTACACCTTC	CASSPGQGAVYGYTF
TRBJ1-5	NA	NA	TRBV18	TGTGCCAGCTCACGCGGGACGGAGGATCAGCCCCAGCATTTT	CASSRGTEDQPQHF
TRBJ2-3	NA	few	TRBV7-2	TGTGCCAGCAGCTTACGTTCTACTGCAGATACGCAGTATTTT	CASSLRSTADTQYF
TRBJ1-1	NA	few	TRBV4-3	TGCGCCAGCAGCCAAGTGGGCGGTTTAAACACTGAAGCTTTCTTT	CASSQVGGLNTEAFF
TRBJ2-7	TRBD2	few	TRBV5-4	TGTGCCAGCAGCCGCGGGACTACGAACGAGCAGTACTTC	CASSRGTTNEQYF
TRBJ2-2	NA	few	TRBV7-2	TGTGCCAGCAGCCAAGCGGCTAGAACCACCGGGGAGCTGTTTTTT	CASSQAARTTGELFF
TRBJ2-5	NA	NA	TRBV11-2	TGTGCCAGCAGCGGGGGGTTCAGGGAGACCCAGTACTTC	CASSGGFRETQYF
TRBJ2-3	TRBD1	NA	TRBV2	TGTGCCAGCAGCGTGGACAGGGGATCAGATACGCAGTATTTT	CASSVDRGSDTQYF
TRBJ2-5	NA	few	TRBV27	TGTGCCAGCAGTCCCCCCGGCTATAAGGAGACCCAGTACTTC	CASSPPGYKETQYF